This T cell receptor (beta chain) was sequenced during a study of blood T cell repertoires in COVID-19. Study summary: The United States, Italy and Spain supplied acute and convalescent COVID-19 samples.

Germline V gives CDR1 MNHNS, CDR2 SASEGT. J was trimmed by 5 bases and V by 3 bases; bases with no gene match: 9. The CDR3 runs 15 residues. Clinical history reported by participants formed the basis on which cohorts were assigned. As handled by the study authors: Reference gene primer amplification in the assay estimated nucleated cell counts. Method: immunoSEQ multiplex PCR; TCRdb's copy keeps in-frame clones and lacks some. The V and J calls and clone size are taken from that table; D and trimming were inferred from the DNA. The sample lists 300,000 to 400,000 clones; roughly 90% were seen once. The chain uses TRBV6-1 and TRBJ2-5, with 7 bases matching TRBD1. The sequence derives from a woman aged 25 to 45 with acute COVID-19. Sequences were obtained from PBMCs or T cells enriched from blood (not recorded which). CDR3 sequence reads: CASSDPRGFRETQYF. The CDR3 DNA is TGTGCCAGCAGTGACCCCAGGGGGTTCAGGGAGACCCAGTACTTC.